Listed here are 27 T cell receptor beta chains from one sample, sequenced in a study of immune evolution from preneoplasia to lung adenocarcinoma listed by TCRdb under 2021. The library was prepared using the immunoSEQ multiplex PCR assay. TCRdb mirrors the immuneACCESS table, restricted to in-frame sequences. Some clones are absent from its copies; in checked studies, under half trace to an unresolved V gene, and the reason for the others is unknown. This sample has about 6,300 clones in its table, and roughly 83% of those were observed once. The ten top clones hold approximately 2.6% of the sample. The specimen was FFPE lung adenocarcinoma in situ tissue. The sample's cell subset or site, from its label and the paper: preinvasive adenocarcinoma in situ (AIS). The receptors derive from a donor aged 70 or over with lung adenocarcinoma.

The chain joins TRBV6-5 to TRBJ1-6; 7 bases are a match to TRBD1. V lost 6 bases, J lost 5 bases, and 4 bases stayed unmatched. Germline values: CDR1 MNHEY, CDR2 SVGAGI. This CDR3 contains 14 residues. The CDR3 nucleotides are TGTGCCAGCAGGGGGACAGCTAATAATTCACCCCTCCACTTT. Amino acid sequence: CASRGTANNSPLHF.

The chain uses TRBV11-2 and TRBJ2-7, with D perhaps TRBD1 or TRBD2 (5 bases each). Germline V gene lookup returns CDR1 SGHAT and CDR2 FQNNGV. This CDR3 has 16 residues. Trimming pared 1 base from V and 4 bases from J, leaving 17 bases between. The CDR3: CASSLVRWGTGYEQYF. The CDR3 region has the DNA TGTGCCAGCAGCTTAGTCCGGTGGGGGACCGGGTACGAGCAGTACTTC.

The chain couples TRBV6-1 to TRBJ1-2; no reliable D call. CDR1 and CDR2 (germline): MNHNS, SASEGT. V dropped 2 bases and J dropped 3 bases, with 4 bases sitting between them. CDR3 length: 12 residues. The chain's CDR3 is CASSEIYYGYTF. The CDR3 nucleotides read TGTGCCAGCAGTGAAATTTACTATGGCTACACCTTC.

The chain is built from TRBV19 and TRBJ2-1; 8 bases are a match to TRBD2. The germline V gene encodes CDR1 LNHDA and CDR2 SQIVND (reference sequence). This CDR3 region has 13 residues. J gave up 9 bases and V 6 bases, and 7 bases lay outside the gene matches. The CDR3 here is CASSYGRAGEQFF. DNA of the CDR3: TGTGCCAGTAGCTACGGGAGGGCGGGTGAGCAGTTCTTC. Full variable domain (rest looked up from reference TRBV19 and TRBJ2-1): DGGITQSPKYLFRKEGQNVTLSCEQNLNHDAMYWYRQDPGQGLRLIYYSQIVNDFQKGDIAEGYSVSREKKESFPLTVTSAQKNPTAFYLCASSYGRAGEQFFGPGTRLTVL.

The chain recombines TRBV29-1 with TRBJ1-1; D is unresolved. The germline V and J ends were trimmed by 6 bases and 0 bases, with 11 bases remaining between them. Germline V gene lookup returns CDR1 SQVTM and CDR2 ANQGSEA. The length of the CDR3 is 13 residues. This chain's CDR3 is CSVSGYMNTEAFF. CDR3 coding DNA: TGCAGCGTCTCGGGGTATATGAACACTGAAGCTTTCTTT.

As for this clone: The germline gene is not matched at one end of the junction; a read error may be the cause. V gene TRBV29-1 combines with J gene TRBJ2-2; 11 nucleotides match TRBD2. Germline values: CDR1 SQVTM, CDR2 ANQGSEA. The CDR3 contains 17 residues. The DNA of the CDR3 is TGCAGCGTCACCGGGACTAGCGGTTCTCCGAACACCAGGGAGCTGTTTTTT. Its translation is CSVTGTSGSPNTRELFF.

The chain employs TRBV5-1 and TRBJ2-1; D is undetermined. This CDR3 has 12 residues. From germline, CDR1 is SGHRS and CDR2 YFSETQ. Deletions cut 0 bases from V and 9 bases from J, with 7 bases between. This CDR3 is CASSLVDGEQFF. CDR3 coding DNA: TGCGCCAGCAGCTTGGTCGACGGTGAGCAGTTCTTC.

This clone showed up just once. The V and J genes are TRBV30 and TRBJ2-3; perhaps TRBD1 as D (6 bases). CDR3 size: 14 residues. CDR1 and CDR2 from the germline V gene are GTSNPN and SVGIG (reference sequence). Trimming removed 3 bases at V and 2 bases at J, with 12 bases between. CDR3 residues: CAWSRGQSTDTQYF. CDR3 bases: TGTGCCTGGAGCAGAGGACAGTCCACAGATACGCAGTATTTT.

The V gene is TRBV5-1, the J gene TRBJ1-4; 8 positions agree with TRBD1. V shed 4 bases and J 4 bases; nucleotides not matched to a gene: 6. Per germline, CDR1 SGHRS and CDR2 YFSETQ. CDR3 length: 15 amino acids. In nucleotides, the CDR3 is TGCGCCAGCAGCAGAGCAGGGGGCAGTAATGAAAAACTGTTTTTT. Protein: CASSRAGGSNEKLFF.

This clone was seen a single time. The V gene is TRBV30, the J gene TRBJ2-1; weak D call: TRBD2 (6 bases). The CDR3 extends over 13 amino acids. With 0 bases removed from V and 4 bases from J, the gap between germline ends came to 7 bases. Germline V gene lookup returns CDR1 GTSNPN and CDR2 SVGIG (reference sequence). Written as DNA, the CDR3 is TGTGCCTGGAGTGTTGGGGGGTACAATGAGCAGTTCTTC. It translates to CAWSVGGYNEQFF.

Only a few counts were recorded for this clone. The chain employs TRBV6-1 and TRBJ1-1; 10 positions agree with TRBD1. CDR1 and CDR2 (germline): MNHNS, SASEGT. V was clipped by 4 bases and J by 0 bases; unmatched bases: 8. This CDR3 contains 17 residues. The CDR3 sequence: CASSGDRGGWMNTEAFF. The CDR3 nucleotides read TGTGCCAGCAGTGGGGACAGGGGAGGGTGGATGAACACTGAAGCTTTCTTT.

The table lists this clone with a count of one. The chain couples TRBV18 to TRBJ1-2; D gene unclear. Trimming left V 4 bases short and J 4 bases short, with 13 bases between. CDR3 length equals 14 residues. CDR1 and CDR2 from the germline V gene are KGHSH and LQKENI. CDR3 coding DNA: TGTGCCAGCTCACGGATCGAGGGAGGCTATGGCTACACCTTC. Translation: CASSRIEGGYGYTF.

This clone was recorded only once. The chain joins TRBV7-9 to TRBJ2-7, with TRBD2 as a possible D gene (7 bases). Germline V gives CDR1 SEHNR, CDR2 FQNEAQ (reference sequence). Trimming shortened V by 0 bases and J by 3 bases, and 9 bases separated the two germline ends. The CDR3 runs to 14 residues. CDR3 in DNA: TGTGCCAGCAGCTTAGCGGGGGGGCTCTACGAGCAGTACTTC. This sequence encodes CASSLAGGLYEQYF.

CDR3 in DNA: TGTGCCAGCAGTGTACAGGGGGCAAGTGAAAAACTGTTTTTT. Its protein is CASSVQGASEKLFF. V gene TRBV2 combines with J gene TRBJ1-4; 9 nucleotides align to TRBD1. The CDR3 extends over 14 amino acids. Germline CDR1 reads SNHLY; CDR2 reads FYNNEI. Losses at the gene ends were 4 bases for V and 7 bases for J; bases not matched to a gene: 4.

This sequence joins TRBV5-4 and TRBJ2-7; 7 bases map to TRBD2. After removal of 4 bases from V and 2 bases from J, the junction contained 6 bases not matched to a gene. Germline-derived CDR1 and CDR2 are SGHNT and YYREEE (reference sequence). There are 14 residues in the CDR3. The DNA of the CDR3 is TGTGCCAGCAGCCCCAGACTAGCAGCCTACGAGCAGTACTTC. It is translated as CASSPRLAAYEQYF.

This rearrangement joins TRBV30 to TRBJ1-1; D uncertain. Trimming removed 2 bases at V and 5 bases at J, with 12 bases between. The CDR3 spans 13 residues. The germline V gene encodes CDR1 GTSNPN and CDR2 SVGIG (reference sequence). CDR3: CAWSYGVGTEAFF. The CDR3 nucleotides are TGTGCCTGGAGTTATGGGGTTGGAACTGAAGCTTTCTTT.

This clone was seen once. This chain uses TRBV11-2 with TRBJ2-5, with 9 bases fitting TRBD1. The germline V gene has CDR1 SGHAT and CDR2 FQNNGV. V lost 1 base to trimming and J lost 4 bases; unmatched junction nucleotides: 7. CDR3 length: 16 amino acids. CDR3 nucleotide sequence: TGTGCCAGCAGCTTAGGCCGACAGGGGGGTTTAGAGACCCAGTACTTC. This sequence encodes CASSLGRQGGLETQYF.

This sequence joins TRBV6-5 and TRBJ2-7; tentative D call: TRBD2 (5 bases). V was trimmed by 5 bases and J by 1 base, leaving 12 bases between them. CDR3 size: 14 residues. Per germline, CDR1 MNHEY and CDR2 SVGAGI. For the CDR3, the DNA is TGTGCCAGCAGTCGGAGCGGAGGTTCCTACGAGCAGTACTTC. Translated, it gives CASSRSGGSYEQYF.

V usage is TRBV5-1 and J usage is TRBJ2-4, with 7 positions matching TRBD2. The trim removed 0 bases at V and 0 bases at J, leaving 9 bases unmatched. In germline, CDR1 is SGHRS, CDR2 YFSETQ. There are 18 residues in the CDR3. The CDR3 bases are TGCGCCAGCAGCTTGGATGGACAAGCGGGATCAGCCAAAAACATTCAGTACTTC. Translating gives CASSLDGQAGSAKNIQYF.

The genes are TRBV19 and TRBJ1-1; a weak D match, TRBD1 (5 bases). The germline V gene encodes CDR1 LNHDA and CDR2 SQIVND (reference sequence). Trimming stripped 1 base from V and 13 bases from J, with 19 bases between. CDR3 length: 14 residues. CDR3 in DNA: TGTGCCAGTAGTATAGCCGACAGCGACCCAAACCGTTTCTTT. It translates to CASSIADSDPNRFF.

The chain combines TRBV5-8 with TRBJ2-5, with a weak D call TRBD2 (6 bases). Germline CDR1 and CDR2: SGHTS and YDEGEE. The CDR3 loop spans 15 amino acids. Trimming stripped 4 bases from V and 2 bases from J, with 15 bases between. The CDR3 nucleotides read TGTGCCAGCAGCCTGGGTGGGACTCTGCAAGAGACCCAGTACTTC. This gives the protein CASSLGGTLQETQYF.

The chain carries TRBV19 and TRBJ1-2; no clear D gene. Per germline, CDR1 LNHDA and CDR2 SQIVND (reference sequence). Trimming took 3 bases from V and 4 from J, leaving 9 bases between them. This CDR3 has 13 residues. CDR3 in amino acids: CASSISISYGYTF. The CDR3 bases are TGTGCCAGTAGTATCAGTATTTCCTATGGCTACACCTTC. The whole variable domain, remainder taken from reference TRBV19 and TRBJ1-2, is DGGITQSPKYLFRKEGQNVTLSCEQNLNHDAMYWYRQDPGQGLRLIYYSQIVNDFQKGDIAEGYSVSREKKESFPLTVTSAQKNPTAFYLCASSISISYGYTFGSGTRLTVV.

The CDR3 DNA reads as TGTGCCAGCAGTGAAGCAGGAACCTACGAGCAGTACTTC. Encoded protein: CASSEAGTYEQYF. This chain connects TRBV6-1 to TRBJ2-7; no firm D call. The V gene lost 0 bases and the J gene lost 2 bases, with 5 bases spanning the gap. This CDR3 has 13 amino acids. Germline V gives CDR1 MNHNS, CDR2 SASEGT.

V is TRBV19 and J is TRBJ2-3; possible D gene TRBD2, 5 bases. The CDR3 spans 13 residues. The germline V gene encodes CDR1 LNHDA and CDR2 SQIVND (reference sequence). The V gene lost 3 bases and the J gene lost 6 bases, with 10 bases spanning the gap. CDR3: CASSMAREDTQYF. The CDR3 DNA reads TGTGCCAGTAGTATGGCGAGGGAGGATACGCAGTATTTT.

The chain combines TRBV19 with TRBJ1-1; 7 nucleotides agree with TRBD1. V lost 4 bases and J lost 3; bases outside the gene matches: 8. The germline V gene has CDR1 LNHDA and CDR2 SQIVND (reference sequence). This CDR3 comprises 15 residues. DNA of the CDR3: TGTGCCAGTAGTACCCTTGACAGGGCATACACTGAAGCTTTCTTT. Translating it yields CASSTLDRAYTEAFF.

V is TRBV9 and J is TRBJ1-1; D gene ambiguous. The V and J ends lost 4 bases and 5 bases respectively, with 15 bases between them. From germline, CDR1 is SGDLS and CDR2 YYNGEE. The CDR3 length is 14 residues. The CDR3 coding sequence is TGTGCCAGCAGCAACGGCCTACAGTCGACTGAAGCTTTCTTT. Translated: CASSNGLQSTEAFF.

This rearrangement joins TRBV14 to TRBJ1-1; D possibly corresponds to TRBD1 (5 bases). V lost 5 bases, J lost 6 bases, and 16 bases lay in between. The CDR3 covers 14 residues. Germline V lookup: CDR1 SGHDN, CDR2 FVKESK. CDR3 nucleotides: TGTGCCAGCAGCGCCCAGGGTGCGTTGTCTGAAGCTTTCTTT. Its protein product is CASSAQGALSEAFF.